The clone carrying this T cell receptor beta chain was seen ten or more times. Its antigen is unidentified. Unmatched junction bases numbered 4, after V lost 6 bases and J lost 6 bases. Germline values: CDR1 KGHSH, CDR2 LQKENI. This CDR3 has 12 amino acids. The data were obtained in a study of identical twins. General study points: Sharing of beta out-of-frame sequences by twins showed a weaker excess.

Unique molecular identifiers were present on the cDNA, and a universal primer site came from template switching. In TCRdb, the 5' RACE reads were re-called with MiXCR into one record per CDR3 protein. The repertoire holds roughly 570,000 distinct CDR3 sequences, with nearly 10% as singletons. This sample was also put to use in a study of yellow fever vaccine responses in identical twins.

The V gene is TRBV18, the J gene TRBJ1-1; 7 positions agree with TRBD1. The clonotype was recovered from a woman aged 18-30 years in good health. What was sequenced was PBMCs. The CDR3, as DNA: TGTGCCAGCTCCCAGACAGGGTCTGAAGCTTTCTTT. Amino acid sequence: CASSQTGSEAFF.